This record looks at one T cell receptor beta chain sequence and its context. The antigen is not known. The PCR was carried out with 60 Vbeta primers and 13 Jbeta primers. Original methodology: An analysis that came later counted 60 million to 80 million unique TCR beta chains, roughly 11 million shared. Some clones are missing from TCRdb's copy, which holds only in-frame ones; the method was immunoSEQ multiplex PCR. For V, J and clone size, that table is used; D and trimming come from the DNA. The table includes under 200,000 clones, about 73% detected once. In germline, CDR1 is SGHRS, CDR2 YFSETQ. This CDR3 region has 13 residues. V gave up 3 bases and J gave up 6 bases; unmatched junction bases: 5. This record comes from a study of cytomegalovirus exposure and HLA in healthy donors. Study-level findings and limits: In a later analysis, across HLA loci, associated TCR counts were highest for DRB1, lowest for HLA-C. Researchers reportedly found TCR beta sequences accurately predicted most subjects' HLA-A and HLA-B alleles.

Sequencing used PBMCs. The chain is built from TRBV5-1 and TRBJ1-1; 7 bases line up with TRBD1. The sequence derives from a woman aged 40 to 49 in good health and CMV-seronegative. The CDR3 region is CASSSGQVSEAFF. The CDR3 DNA reads as TGCGCCAGCAGCTCCGGACAGGTGTCTGAAGCTTTCTTT.